Below, one TCR beta chain is given with its context. These data originate in a study of radiation and T cells in renal cell carcinoma. TCRdb keeps only in-frame clones here, not all; method: immunoSEQ multiplex PCR. Among some 120,000 clones, more than 70% were seen once, and the ten largest hold about 5.6%. Noted time point: blood 2 weeks post-SBRT. The treatment was: 15 Gy SBRT to primary tumor, nephrectomy 4 weeks later. The length of the CDR3 is 15 residues. Germline V gene data show CDR1 as MGHRA and CDR2 as YSYEKL. J lost 1 base, V lost 2 bases, and 2 bases had no gene match. This chain connects TRBV4-1 to TRBJ2-7, with 10 bases matching TRBD1. The clonotype was recovered from a woman in her 70s with renal cell carcinoma. Sequencing used blood, obtained from a patient whose treatment included radiotherapy and nephrectomy. The CDR3 DNA is TGCGCCAGCAGCCAATCGGACAGGGGGTCCTACGAGCAGTACTTC. It specifies CASSQSDRGSYEQYF.